Below are 26 T cell receptor beta chains sequenced from a single sample in a study of shared T cell receptors in the human thymus. The table came from immunoSEQ multiplex PCR; TCRdb's copy has only in-frame clones and leaves some out. The sample holds hundreds of thousands of clones, more than 75% seen once. The sample also formed part of further work on human thymus T cells.

The specimen was thymocytes. The receptors stem from a boy in the first two years of life with a congenital heart defect.

The chain employs TRBV30 and TRBJ1-1; TRBD1 matches at 7 bases. Germline values: CDR1 GTSNPN, CDR2 SVGIG (reference sequence). Losses at the gene ends were 5 bases for V and 6 bases for J; bases not matched to a gene: 6. CDR3 size: 12 residues. CDR3 sequence (DNA): TGTGCCTGGTCTGGGGGACAGCCTGAAGCTTTCTTT. The encoded protein is CAWSGGQPEAFF.

The chain is built from TRBV14 and TRBJ2-3, with TRBD2 matching over 7 bases. V trimming: 2 bases; J trimming: 1 base; junction bases outside the gene matches: 12. The CDR3 has 18 amino acids. CDR1 and CDR2 (germline): SGHDN, FVKESK. CDR3 sequence reads: CASSQPWGRGPRTDTQYF. The CDR3 nucleotides are TGTGCCAGCAGCCAACCGTGGGGGAGGGGTCCCCGCACAGATACGCAGTATTTT.

This sequence joins TRBV9 and TRBJ2-7, with a tentative D call TRBD1 (5 bases). The CDR3 sequence is 14 residues long. The germline V gene has CDR1 SGDLS and CDR2 YYNGEE. Between the trimmed V and J ends, which lost 0 bases and 6 bases, there was a span of 13 bases. CDR3 DNA: TGTGCCAGCAGCGTAGGGAAAGGGGTTGGCGAGCAGTACTTC. The encoded protein is CASSVGKGVGEQYF.

The J gene is TRBJ2-2, the V gene TRBV13; no clear D gene. Trimming stripped 5 bases from V and 0 bases from J, with 16 bases between. The CDR3 runs 17 residues. The germline CDR1 and CDR2 sequences are PRHDT and FYEKMQ (reference sequence). Here the CDR3 reads CASSLPRSHSNTGELFF. DNA for the CDR3: TGTGCCAGCAGCCTCCCTCGAAGTCACTCGAACACCGGGGAGCTGTTTTTT.

This chain joins TRBV30 and TRBJ1-1, with TRBD1 as a possible D gene (5 bases). The germline gives CDR1 GTSNPN, CDR2 SVGIG (reference sequence). Trimming cost V 4 bases and J 1 base, with 19 bases left between them. This CDR3 is 16 amino acids long. The CDR3 protein is CAWTSMVGGSNTEAFF. In DNA, the CDR3 is TGTGCCTGGACCTCCATGGTTGGGGGGTCGAACACTGAAGCTTTCTTT.

The rearrangement joins TRBV28 to TRBJ2-7, with 8 bases lining up with TRBD1. CDR1 is MDHEN and CDR2 is SYDVKM in the germline V gene. CDR3 length: 15 residues. Trimming took 3 bases from V and 5 from J; bases not matched to a gene: 9. In DNA form, the CDR3 reads TGTGCCAGCAGTTTCGCAGGACAGGGTGAGGACGAGCAGTACTTC. Translated, it gives CASSFAGQGEDEQYF.

The V call is TRBV5-1, the J call TRBJ2-3; D possibly corresponds to TRBD1 (6 bases). V lost 3 bases and J 4 bases, leaving 24 bases between the germline ends. The CDR3 runs 18 residues. Per the germline V gene, CDR1 is SGHRS and CDR2 is YFSETQ. The CDR3 region is CASSWRQVLVRAADTQYF. CDR3 bases: TGCGCCAGCAGCTGGCGACAGGTCTTGGTGAGGGCAGCAGATACGCAGTATTTT.

The chain is built from TRBV7-9 and TRBJ1-4; 7 bases line up with TRBD1. After removal of 6 bases from V and 8 bases from J, the junction contained 15 bases not matched to a gene. The CDR3 sequence is 16 residues long. Germline V gene lookup returns CDR1 SEHNR and CDR2 FQNEAQ (reference sequence). The CDR3 loop is CASSDPVGQIREKLFF. CDR3 coding DNA: TGTGCCAGCAGTGACCCCGTGGGACAGATAAGAGAAAAACTGTTTTTT.

V and J are TRBV12-5 and TRBJ2-5, with 10 positions matching TRBD2. The CDR3 contains 18 residues. V dropped 2 bases and J dropped 5; count of bases not matched to a gene: 14. Germline lookup yields CDR1 LGHNT and CDR2 FRNRAP. In DNA, the CDR3 is TGTGCTAGTGGTTTGCCGACCAGCGGGAGGGCCCGGGGGGAGACCCAGTACTTC. This encodes CASGLPTSGRARGETQYF.

The chain carries TRBV5-1 and TRBJ2-1; TRBD2 matches at 14 bases. Germline CDR1 SGHRS, CDR2 YFSETQ. This CDR3 is built from 17 residues. The V gene end was trimmed by 4 bases and the J gene end by 5 bases; junction bases not matched to a gene: 8. CDR3 residues: CASSDGLAGGPHNEQFF. The CDR3 DNA is TGCGCCAGCAGCGATGGACTAGCGGGGGGACCCCACAATGAGCAGTTCTTC.

This clone has only one observation. V gene TRBV4-3 combines with J gene TRBJ2-3; TRBD2 aligns across 8 bases. CDR1 LGHNA and CDR2 YSLEER come from the germline V gene. The CDR3 totals 19 residues. V lost 8 bases and J lost 4; bases outside the gene matches: 23. The CDR3 region has the DNA TGCGCCAGCGGATTCGGGGGGGGACTAGACGGTATTGGCGCAGATACGCAGTATTTT. Amino acid sequence: CASGFGGGLDGIGADTQYF.

The J gene is TRBJ1-2, the V gene TRBV19, with D possibly being TRBD1 (6 bases). This CDR3 has 14 residues. Germline CDR1 is LNHDA and CDR2 is SQIVND (reference sequence). V was pared by 9 bases and J by 6 bases, with 20 bases between. The CDR3 spells CASSPSTGSDGYTF. The CDR3 nucleotides are TGTGCCAGCTCCCCCTCGACAGGCTCGGATGGCTACACCTTC.

The chain carries TRBV30 and TRBJ2-5; a weak D match, TRBD1 (5 bases). CDR3 size: 14 residues. Germline V lookup: CDR1 GTSNPN, CDR2 SVGIG (reference sequence). The germline V and J ends were trimmed by 0 bases and 4 bases, with 12 bases remaining between them. The CDR3 here is CAWSVVRGSETQYF. CDR3 coding DNA: TGTGCCTGGAGTGTTGTAAGGGGATCAGAGACCCAGTACTTC. Variable domain in full (rest from reference TRBV30 and TRBJ2-5): SQTIHQWPATLVQPVGSPLSLECTVEGTSNPNLYWYRQAAGRGLQLLFYSVGIGQISSEVPQNLSASRPQDRQFILSSKKLLLSDSGFYLCAWSVVRGSETQYFGPGTRLLVL.

The chain links TRBV5-4 to TRBJ1-1, with 9 bases that match TRBD1. CDR3 length equals 15 residues. J lost 3 bases, V lost 5 bases, and 8 bases had no gene match. Germline V lookup: CDR1 SGHNT, CDR2 YYREEE (reference sequence). The CDR3 coding sequence is TGTGCCAGCAGATGGGACAGGGAAGCGCACACTGAAGCTTTCTTT. This encodes CASRWDREAHTEAFF. The whole variable domain, filled in from reference TRBV5-4 and TRBJ1-1, reads ETGVTQSPTHLIKTRGQQVTLRCSSQSGHNTVSWYQQALGQGPQFIFQYYREEENGRGNFPPRFSGLQFPNYSSELNVNALELDDSALYLCASRWDREAHTEAFFGQGTRLTVV.

The rearrangement joins TRBV5-1 to TRBJ2-7, with 7 bases identical to TRBD1. The V gene's germline CDR1 is SGHRS and CDR2 YFSETQ. The trim removed 6 bases at V and 7 bases at J, leaving 16 bases unmatched. The CDR3 runs 15 residues. CDR3 residues: CASNSGKGRGMEQYF. The CDR3 coding sequence is TGCGCCAGCAACTCCGGAAAAGGCAGGGGGATGGAGCAGTACTTC. Variable domain in full (rest from reference TRBV5-1 and TRBJ2-7): KAGVTQTPRYLIKTRGQQVTLSCSPISGHRSVSWYQQTPGQGLQFLFEYFSETQRNKGNFPGRFSGRQFSNSRSEMNVSTLELGDSALYLCASNSGKGRGMEQYFGPGTRLTVT.

There are a few counts of this clone. The V and J genes are TRBV30 and TRBJ1-1, with D hard to call. Germline lookup yields CDR1 GTSNPN and CDR2 SVGIG (reference sequence). The CDR3 totals 13 residues. V was shortened by 3 bases and J by 4 bases, with 12 bases between the two germline ends. CDR3 DNA sequence: TGTGCCTGGAGAGGATTAAGAGGCACTGAAGCTTTCTTT. It is translated as CAWRGLRGTEAFF. The full variable domain, completed using reference TRBV30 and TRBJ1-1, is SQTIHQWPATLVQPVGSPLSLECTVEGTSNPNLYWYRQAAGRGLQLLFYSVGIGQISSEVPQNLSASRPQDRQFILSSKKLLLSDSGFYLCAWRGLRGTEAFFGQGTRLTVV.

The chain is built from TRBV15 and TRBJ1-1; TRBD1 agrees at 7 bases. J lost 1 base, V lost 2 bases, and 1 base had no gene match. Germline CDR1 LNHNV, CDR2 YYDKDF (reference sequence). The CDR3 covers 14 residues. DNA for the CDR3: TGTGCCACCAGCAGAAACAGGGGGAACACTGAAGCTTTCTTT. Its protein is CATSRNRGNTEAFF.

The V call is TRBV6-5, the J call TRBJ1-2; maybe TRBD1 (5 bases). The CDR3 contains 16 residues. In germline, CDR1 is MNHEY, CDR2 SVGAGI. V gave up 3 bases and J gave up 3 bases, with 17 bases separating them. Here the CDR3 reads CASSYSPRGRHYGYTF. CDR3 in DNA: TGTGCCAGCAGTTATTCCCCGCGGGGGAGACACTATGGCTACACCTTC.

The CDR3 sequence: CASSPPRGVDYGYTF. CDR3 bases: TGTGCCAGCTCACCACCCCGGGGGGTTGACTATGGCTACACCTTC. The chain recombines TRBV18 with TRBJ1-2, with D possibly TRBD1 on 5 matching bases. The germline V gene has CDR1 KGHSH and CDR2 LQKENI. This CDR3 region has 15 residues. Trimming shortened V by 0 bases and J by 3 bases, and 11 bases separated the two germline ends.

The V and J genes are TRBV6-4 and TRBJ2-2, with TRBD2 matching 8 bases. With V trimmed by 3 bases and J by 6 bases, 6 bases remained unmatched. The CDR3 totals 15 residues. In germline, CDR1 is MRHNA, CDR2 SNTAGT. CDR3 sequence: CASSESGTSPGELFF. The CDR3 region has the DNA TGTGCCAGCAGTGAGAGTGGGACTAGTCCCGGGGAGCTGTTTTTT.

This clone was counted between two and nine times. The chain carries TRBV20-1 and TRBJ1-1; D is unclear. V was cut by 7 bases and J by 7 bases, with 7 bases left in between. The CDR3 contains 9 residues. CDR1 and CDR2 from the germline V gene are DFQATT and SNEGSKA (reference sequence). CDR3 residues: CSVPFEAFF. CDR3 in DNA: TGCAGTGTCCCCTTTGAAGCTTTCTTT.

The gene calls are TRBV2 and TRBJ1-1; 7 bases agree with TRBD1. CDR1 SNHLY and CDR2 FYNNEI come from the germline V gene. The trim removed 8 bases at V and 2 bases at J, leaving 5 bases unmatched. The CDR3 sequence is 13 residues long. CDR3 DNA: TGTGCCAGCCGGGGACAGACTAACACTGAAGCTTTCTTT. Translated: CASRGQTNTEAFF.

This clone has a handful of counts. The V call is TRBV29-1, the J call TRBJ2-3, with unresolved D. V lost 3 bases and J 6 bases, leaving 10 bases between the germline ends. This CDR3 has 12 residues. Germline values: CDR1 SQVTM, CDR2 ANQGSEA. In DNA form, the CDR3 reads TGCAGCGTTGAGGGCTATGGGGATACGCAGTATTTT. It codes for CSVEGYGDTQYF.

With regard to this clone: The sample holds other DNA sequences that translate to the same CDR3. The gene calls are TRBV19 and TRBJ1-1; the D gene is possibly TRBD1 (5 bases). CDR1 and CDR2 (germline): LNHDA, SQIVND (reference sequence). The CDR3 runs 14 residues. Deletions cut 4 bases from V and 0 bases from J, with 9 bases between. The CDR3 sequence is CASSKGNMNTEAFF. The CDR3 nucleotides are TGTGCCAGTAGTAAGGGGAATATGAACACTGAAGCTTTCTTT.

The chain uses TRBV5-5 and TRBJ2-4, with D perhaps matching TRBD1 (5 bases). Deletions cut 7 bases from V and 5 bases from J, with 10 bases between. The germline gives CDR1 SGHKS, CDR2 YYEKEE (reference sequence). This CDR3 region has 12 residues. Written as DNA, the CDR3 is TGTGCCAGCGGGCAGGGTGAAAACATTCAGTACTTC. Its protein product is CASGQGENIQYF.

This chain connects TRBV19 to TRBJ2-4; weak D call: TRBD1 (8 bases). Per the germline V gene, CDR1 is LNHDA and CDR2 is SQIVND (reference sequence). This CDR3 is 18 amino acids long. Trimming shortened V by 8 bases and J by 0 bases, and 23 bases separated the two germline ends. CDR3 loop: CASGWTGRGRLAKNIQYF. The CDR3 nucleotides are TGTGCCAGTGGTTGGACAGGGAGGGGGAGACTAGCCAAAAACATTCAGTACTTC.